The next 13 T cell receptor beta chains were all read from a single sample in a study of lymphopenia after photon versus proton radiotherapy. Method: immunoSEQ multiplex PCR; TCRdb's copy keeps in-frame clones and lacks some. The sample contains over 4,500 clones, roughly 73% of which appear only once. Sample: peripheral blood, taken from a patient treated with proton-based radiotherapy. The receptors originated from a man older than 75 with esophageal cancer.

The chain joins TRBV9 to TRBJ1-1; tentative D call: TRBD1 (5 bases). The germline V gene encodes CDR1 SGDLS and CDR2 YYNGEE. CDR3 length: 15 amino acids. The V and J ends lost 3 bases and 5 bases respectively, with 17 bases between them. The CDR3 DNA follows: TGTGCCAGCAGCGGTGCCCCTCAAAGGGGTACTGAAGCTTTCTTT. Translation: CASSGAPQRGTEAFF.

This clone was observed once. The rearrangement uses TRBV30 and TRBJ1-6, with unresolved D. Looked up from germline, CDR1 is GTSNPN and CDR2 is SVGIG (reference sequence). The germline V and J ends were trimmed by 0 bases and 7 bases, with 4 bases remaining between them. The CDR3 covers 12 residues. CDR3 loop: CAWSVDNSPLHF. CDR3 DNA: TGTGCCTGGAGTGTGGACAATTCACCCCTCCACTTT.

The chain carries TRBV28 and TRBJ2-7; D not resolved. CDR3 length equals 14 residues. V was pared by 3 bases and J by 3 bases, with 12 bases between. Germline loops: CDR1 MDHEN, CDR2 SYDVKM. CDR3 in amino acids: CASSFSISLYEQYF. The CDR3 nucleotides are TGTGCCAGCAGTTTCTCCATAAGCCTCTACGAGCAGTACTTC.

The V call is TRBV6-6, the J call TRBJ2-3; 8 positions match TRBD1. Germline CDR1 reads MNHNY; CDR2 reads SVGAGI (reference sequence). With V trimmed by 0 bases and J by 3 bases, 2 bases remained unmatched. The CDR3 runs 15 residues. The CDR3 protein is CASSYSGTGTDTQYF. CDR3 bases: TGTGCCAGCAGTTACTCCGGGACAGGAACAGATACGCAGTATTTT.

This sequence joins TRBV14 and TRBJ2-7; the match to TRBD2 covers 7 bases. Germline assignment: CDR1 SGHDN and CDR2 FVKESK. The CDR3 runs 13 residues. Trimming took 4 bases from V and 3 from J; bases not matched to a gene: 3. CDR3 protein: CASSPSGVYEQYF. The DNA of the CDR3 is TGTGCCAGCAGCCCTAGCGGAGTCTACGAGCAGTACTTC.

This clone ranks as medium-sized. The chain couples TRBV6-5 to TRBJ1-5, with TRBD1 identical over 10 bases. Trimming removed 6 bases from V and 5 bases from J; junction bases left unmatched: 7. This CDR3 is 15 amino acids long. Germline values: CDR1 MNHEY, CDR2 SVGAGI. The CDR3 reads CASRETGGADQPQHF. The CDR3 DNA reads as TGTGCCAGCAGGGAGACAGGGGGCGCCGATCAGCCCCAGCATTTT.

The rearrangement uses TRBV10-1 and TRBJ2-3; 7 positions match TRBD1. The ends lost 0 bases at V and 6 bases at J; junction bases unmatched: 9. Germline values: CDR1 WNHNN, CDR2 SYGVQD (reference sequence). The CDR3 runs 16 residues. The CDR3 DNA sequence: TGCGCCAGCAGTGAGTCGACAGGGCTTCCTTCTGATACGCAGTATTTT. Protein: CASSESTGLPSDTQYF.

The CDR3 region is CASSSTLIGTEQFF. The DNA of the CDR3 is TGTGCCAGCAGCTCCACCTTGATAGGGACAGAGCAGTTCTTC. The V gene is TRBV7-9, the J gene TRBJ2-1, with D perhaps matching TRBD1 (6 bases). CDR3 length: 14 residues. The V and J ends lost 4 bases and 10 bases respectively, with 17 bases between them. Per the germline V gene, CDR1 is SEHNR and CDR2 is FQNEAQ (reference sequence).

The rearrangement uses TRBV11-3 and TRBJ1-2, with a tentative D call TRBD1 (5 bases). The CDR3 consists of 14 residues. V lost 6 bases and J lost 2, with 13 bases in between. Germline assignment: CDR1 SGHNT and CDR2 YENEEA. The CDR3 loop reads CASRTAGGNYGYTF. Here the CDR3 DNA reads TGTGCCAGCAGGACCGCGGGGGGGAACTATGGCTACACCTTC.

This rearrangement joins TRBV5-4 to TRBJ2-1; TRBD2 might be the D (6 bases). CDR1 is SGHNT, CDR2 YYREEE, per germline (reference sequence). Trimming shortened V by 2 bases and J by 10 bases, and 19 bases separated the two germline ends. The CDR3 is 15 amino acids. Written as DNA, the CDR3 is TGTGCCAGCAGCTTAGGCGGGAACGCCCGTTGGGAGCAGTTCTTC. Translation: CASSLGGNARWEQFF.

V is TRBV7-9 and J is TRBJ2-1; 9 nucleotides agree with TRBD2. Per the germline V gene, CDR1 is SEHNR and CDR2 is FQNEAQ (reference sequence). There are 15 residues in the CDR3. V shed 4 bases, J shed 5 bases, and the junction held 6 bases outside the gene matches. This chain's CDR3 is CASSSWTSANNEQFF. The CDR3 DNA reads TGTGCCAGCAGCTCGTGGACTAGCGCAAACAATGAGCAGTTCTTC.

A single count supports this clone. This chain uses TRBV5-5 with TRBJ2-1, with D unresolved. This CDR3 spans 12 amino acids. CDR1 SGHKS and CDR2 YYEKEE come from the germline V gene (reference sequence). The V and J ends lost 0 bases and 10 bases respectively, with 8 bases between them. CDR3 in amino acids: CASSLALREQFF. CDR3 nucleotide sequence: TGTGCCAGCAGCTTGGCCTTACGGGAGCAGTTCTTC.

V and J are TRBV30 and TRBJ1-3, with D perhaps TRBD1 (5 bases). Germline lookup yields CDR1 GTSNPN and CDR2 SVGIG (reference sequence). The CDR3 totals 16 residues. Trimming cost V 4 bases and J 0 bases, with 16 bases left between them. CDR3: CAWNSWQGDSGNTIYF. The CDR3 DNA reads TGTGCCTGGAACAGCTGGCAAGGGGACTCTGGAAACACCATATATTTT.